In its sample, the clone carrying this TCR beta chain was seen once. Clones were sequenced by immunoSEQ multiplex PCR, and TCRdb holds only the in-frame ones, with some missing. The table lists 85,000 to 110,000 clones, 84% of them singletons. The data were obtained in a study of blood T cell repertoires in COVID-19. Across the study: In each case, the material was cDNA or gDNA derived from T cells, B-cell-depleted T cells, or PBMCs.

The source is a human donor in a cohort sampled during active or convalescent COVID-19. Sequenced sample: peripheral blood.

CDR3 bases: TGTGCCAGCGGGGGAGGAGTAGAGACCCAGTACTTC. Its protein is CASGGGVETQYF. This sequence joins TRBV6-6 and TRBJ2-5, with D possibly matching TRBD2 (6 bases). This CDR3 is built from 12 residues. Per the germline V gene, CDR1 is MNHNY and CDR2 is SVGAGI (reference sequence). The ends were cut back, 8 bases at V and 4 bases at J, with 11 bases in the middle.